These 5 T cell receptor beta chains came from one sample sequenced in a study of blood T cell repertoires in COVID-19. Method: immunoSEQ multiplex PCR; TCRdb's copy keeps in-frame clones and lacks some. The sample yields 250,000 to 350,000 clones, more than 75% seen once. Material for sequencing was peripheral blood. All receptors come from a woman in her twenties or thirties who had recovered from COVID-19.

This clone was seen just once. The CDR3 spells CASSIDLSRLETQYF. In DNA form, the CDR3 reads TGTGCCAGTAGTATAGACTTATCGAGATTAGAGACCCAGTACTTC. This sequence joins TRBV19 and TRBJ2-5; D gene unclear. From germline, CDR1 is LNHDA and CDR2 SQIVND (reference sequence). The CDR3 contains 15 residues. V lost 0 bases, J lost 4 bases, and 12 bases lay in between.

The CDR3 nucleotides are TGCGCCAGCAGCTTGGATCCGGCTTCTAGAGCTTTCTTT. Protein sequence: CASSLDPASRAFF. The J gene is TRBJ1-1, the V gene TRBV5-1; D unresolved. CDR3 size: 13 residues. Trimming removed 0 bases at V and 10 bases at J, with 13 bases between. In germline, CDR1 is SGHRS, CDR2 YFSETQ. Variable domain in full (rest from reference TRBV5-1 and TRBJ1-1): KAGVTQTPRYLIKTRGQQVTLSCSPISGHRSVSWYQQTPGQGLQFLFEYFSETQRNKGNFPGRFSGRQFSNSRSEMNVSTLELGDSALYLCASSLDPASRAFFGQGTRLTVV.

The chain recombines TRBV6-5 with TRBJ2-2; D ambiguous. The germline V and J ends were trimmed by 11 bases and 5 bases, with 9 bases remaining between them. CDR3 length equals 11 residues. Germline CDR1 MNHEY, CDR2 SVGAGI. The CDR3 sequence is CAGRKTGELFF. The DNA for the CDR3 is TGTGCCGGGCGTAAGACCGGGGAGCTGTTTTTT.

The chain combines TRBV6-5 with TRBJ2-3, with 7 bases lining up with TRBD2. V shed 5 bases, J shed 7 bases, and the junction held 6 bases outside the gene matches. This CDR3 comprises 13 residues. Germline assignment: CDR1 MNHEY and CDR2 SVGAGI. CDR3 sequence: CASSIPGGNTQYF. As DNA, the CDR3 is TGTGCCAGCAGTATCCCGGGAGGAAATACGCAGTATTTT.

The chain links TRBV18 to TRBJ2-4; 9 positions match TRBD1. Trimming removed 4 bases from V and 1 base from J; junction bases left unmatched: 5. The germline V gene encodes CDR1 KGHSH and CDR2 LQKENI. The CDR3 runs 16 residues. DNA for the CDR3: TGTGCCAGCTCACAACAGGGGGCGGTGGCCAAAAACATTCAGTACTTC. Its protein product is CASSQQGAVAKNIQYF.